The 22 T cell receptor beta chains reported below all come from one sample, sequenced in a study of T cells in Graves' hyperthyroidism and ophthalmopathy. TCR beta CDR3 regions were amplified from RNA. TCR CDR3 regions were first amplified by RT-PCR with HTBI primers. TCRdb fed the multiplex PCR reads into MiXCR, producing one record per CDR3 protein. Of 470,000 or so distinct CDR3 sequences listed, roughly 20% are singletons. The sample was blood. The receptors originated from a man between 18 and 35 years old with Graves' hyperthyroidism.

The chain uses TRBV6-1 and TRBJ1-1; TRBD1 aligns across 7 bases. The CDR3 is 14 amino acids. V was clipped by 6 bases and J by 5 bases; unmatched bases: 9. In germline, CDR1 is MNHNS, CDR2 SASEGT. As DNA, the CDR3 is TGTGCCAGCAGATGGGACAGCGGGATGACTGAAGCTTTCTTT. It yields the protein CASRWDSGMTEAFF.

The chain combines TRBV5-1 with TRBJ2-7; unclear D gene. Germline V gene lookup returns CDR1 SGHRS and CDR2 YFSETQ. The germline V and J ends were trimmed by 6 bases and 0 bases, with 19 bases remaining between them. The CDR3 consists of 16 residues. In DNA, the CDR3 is TGCGCCAGCACCATCACCCCCGCGTCGAACTCCTACGAGCAGTACTTC. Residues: CASTITPASNSYEQYF.

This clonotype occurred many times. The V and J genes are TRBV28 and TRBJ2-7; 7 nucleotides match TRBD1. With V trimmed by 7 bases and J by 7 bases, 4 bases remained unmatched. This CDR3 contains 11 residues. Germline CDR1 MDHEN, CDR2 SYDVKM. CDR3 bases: TGTGCCAGCATGACAGGGCGGGAGCAGTACTTC. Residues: CASMTGREQYF.

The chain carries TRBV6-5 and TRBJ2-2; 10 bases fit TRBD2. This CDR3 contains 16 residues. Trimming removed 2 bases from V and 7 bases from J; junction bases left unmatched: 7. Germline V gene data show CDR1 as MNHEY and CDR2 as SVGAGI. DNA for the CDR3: TGTGCCAGCAGTTACACAATATTAGCGGGAGGCGGGGAGCTGTTTTTT. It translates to CASSYTILAGGGELFF.

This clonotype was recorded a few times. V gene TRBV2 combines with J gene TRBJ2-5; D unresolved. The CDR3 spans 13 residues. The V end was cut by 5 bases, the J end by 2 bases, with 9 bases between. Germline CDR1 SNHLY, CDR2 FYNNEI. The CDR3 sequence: CASSLNQQETQYF. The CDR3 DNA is TGTGCCAGCAGTTTGAACCAACAAGAGACCCAGTACTTC.

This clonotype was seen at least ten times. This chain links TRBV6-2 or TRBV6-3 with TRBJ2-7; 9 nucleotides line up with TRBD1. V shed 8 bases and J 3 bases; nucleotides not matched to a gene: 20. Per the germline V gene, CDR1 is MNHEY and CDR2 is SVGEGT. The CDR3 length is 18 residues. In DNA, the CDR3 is TGTGCCAGCCCTCACCTTGGGACAGGGACTTCCACGAGCTACGAGCAGTACTTC. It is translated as CASPHLGTGTSTSYEQYF.

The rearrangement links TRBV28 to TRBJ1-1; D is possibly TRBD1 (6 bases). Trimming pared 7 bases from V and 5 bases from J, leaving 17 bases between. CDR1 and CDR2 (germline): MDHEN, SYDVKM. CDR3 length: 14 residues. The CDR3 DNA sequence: TGTGCCAGCATCGAGGGGGGTCGGTGGACTGAAGCTTTCTTT. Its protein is CASIEGGRWTEAFF.

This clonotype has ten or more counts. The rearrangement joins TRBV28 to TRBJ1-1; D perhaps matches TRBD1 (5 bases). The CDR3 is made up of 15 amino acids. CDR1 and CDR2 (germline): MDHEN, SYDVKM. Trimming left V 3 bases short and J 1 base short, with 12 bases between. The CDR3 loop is CASSFGASRNTEAFF. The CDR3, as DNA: TGTGCCAGCAGTTTTGGGGCTTCTCGGAACACTGAAGCTTTCTTT. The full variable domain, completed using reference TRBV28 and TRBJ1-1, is DVKVTQSSRYLVKRTGEKVFLECVQDMDHENMFWYRQDPGLGLRLIYFSYDVKMKEKGDIPEGYSVSREKKERFSLILESASTNQTSMYLCASSFGASRNTEAFFGQGTRLTVV.

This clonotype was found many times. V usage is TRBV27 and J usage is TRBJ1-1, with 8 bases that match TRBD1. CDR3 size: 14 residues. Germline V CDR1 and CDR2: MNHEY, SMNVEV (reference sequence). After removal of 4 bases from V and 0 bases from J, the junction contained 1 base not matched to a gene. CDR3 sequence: CASSSGQVNTEAFF. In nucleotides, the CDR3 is TGTGCCAGCAGTTCGGGACAGGTGAACACTGAAGCTTTCTTT.

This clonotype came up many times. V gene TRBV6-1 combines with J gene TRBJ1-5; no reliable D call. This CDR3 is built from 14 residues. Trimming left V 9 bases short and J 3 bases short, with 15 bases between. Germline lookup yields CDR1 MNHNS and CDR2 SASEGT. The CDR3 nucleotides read TGTGCCAGTAGCAGGAACGGCCCCAATCAGCCCCAGCATTTT. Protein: CASSRNGPNQPQHF.

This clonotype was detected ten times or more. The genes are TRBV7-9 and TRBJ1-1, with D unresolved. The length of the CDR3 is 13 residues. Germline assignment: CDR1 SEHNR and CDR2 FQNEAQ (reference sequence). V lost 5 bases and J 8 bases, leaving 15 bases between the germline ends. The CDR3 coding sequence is TGTGCCAGCAGCCGCGCCAAGGACGCCGAAGCTTTCTTT. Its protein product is CASSRAKDAEAFF.

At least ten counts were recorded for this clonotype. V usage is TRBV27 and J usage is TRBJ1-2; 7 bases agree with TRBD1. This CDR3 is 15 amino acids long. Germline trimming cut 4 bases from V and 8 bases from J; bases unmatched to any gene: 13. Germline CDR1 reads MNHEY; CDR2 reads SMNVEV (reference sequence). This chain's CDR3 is CASSSSATGRSGYTF. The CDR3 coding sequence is TGTGCCAGCAGTTCCTCTGCGACAGGGAGAAGCGGCTACACCTTC.

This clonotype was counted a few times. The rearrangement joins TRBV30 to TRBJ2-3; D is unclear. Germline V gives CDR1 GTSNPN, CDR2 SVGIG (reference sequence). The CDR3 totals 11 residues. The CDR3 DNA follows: TGTGCGGTGGCTGGAGCAGATACGCAGTATTTT. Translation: CAVAGADTQYF.

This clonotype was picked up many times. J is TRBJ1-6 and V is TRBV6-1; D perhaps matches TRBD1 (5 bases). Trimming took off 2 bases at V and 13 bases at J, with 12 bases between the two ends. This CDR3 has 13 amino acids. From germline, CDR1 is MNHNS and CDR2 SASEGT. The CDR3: CASSEQGKRPLHF. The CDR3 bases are TGTGCCAGCAGTGAACAGGGAAAGCGTCCCCTCCACTTT.

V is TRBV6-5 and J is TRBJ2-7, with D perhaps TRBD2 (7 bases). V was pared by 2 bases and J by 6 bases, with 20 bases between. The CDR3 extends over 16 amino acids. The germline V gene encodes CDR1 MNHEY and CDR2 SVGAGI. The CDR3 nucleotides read TGTGCCAGCAGTTACGAGGGGGGGGCTGGTTGGACCGAGCAGTACTTC. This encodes CASSYEGGAGWTEQYF.

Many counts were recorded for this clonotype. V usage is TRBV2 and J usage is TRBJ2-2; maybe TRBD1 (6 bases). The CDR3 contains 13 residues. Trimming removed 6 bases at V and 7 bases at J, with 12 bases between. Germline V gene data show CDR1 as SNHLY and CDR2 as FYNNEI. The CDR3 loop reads CASRKQGNGELFF. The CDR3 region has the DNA TGTGCCAGCAGGAAACAGGGTAACGGGGAGCTGTTTTTT.

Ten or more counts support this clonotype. The CDR3 is CASGELYGYTF. The CDR3 region has the DNA TGTGCCAGCGGGGAACTTTATGGCTACACCTTC. This chain joins TRBV6-1 and TRBJ1-2; D gene ambiguous. The CDR3 has 11 residues. Looked up from germline, CDR1 is MNHNS and CDR2 is SASEGT. The V end was cut by 8 bases, the J end by 5 bases, with 9 bases between.

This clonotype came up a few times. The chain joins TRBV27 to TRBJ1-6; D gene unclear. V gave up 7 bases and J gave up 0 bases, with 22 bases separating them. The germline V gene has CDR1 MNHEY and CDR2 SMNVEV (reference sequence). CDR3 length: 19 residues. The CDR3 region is CASTHHWQQESSYNSPLHF. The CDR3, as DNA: TGTGCCAGCACCCACCACTGGCAGCAGGAGAGCTCCTATAATTCACCCCTCCACTTT.

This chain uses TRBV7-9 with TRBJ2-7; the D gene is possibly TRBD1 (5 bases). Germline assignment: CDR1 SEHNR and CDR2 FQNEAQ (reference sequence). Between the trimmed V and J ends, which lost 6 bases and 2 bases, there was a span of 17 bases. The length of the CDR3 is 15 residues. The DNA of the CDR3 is TGTGCCAGCAGTGAATCTAGGGGTGTGACCTACGAGCAGTACTTC. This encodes CASSESRGVTYEQYF.

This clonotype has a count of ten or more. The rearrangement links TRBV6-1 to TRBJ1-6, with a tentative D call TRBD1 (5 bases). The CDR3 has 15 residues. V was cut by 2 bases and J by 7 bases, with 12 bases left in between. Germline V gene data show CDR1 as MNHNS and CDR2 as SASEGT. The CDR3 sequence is CASSEQGATNSPLHF. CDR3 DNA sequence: TGTGCCAGCAGTGAACAAGGGGCGACAAATTCACCCCTCCACTTT.

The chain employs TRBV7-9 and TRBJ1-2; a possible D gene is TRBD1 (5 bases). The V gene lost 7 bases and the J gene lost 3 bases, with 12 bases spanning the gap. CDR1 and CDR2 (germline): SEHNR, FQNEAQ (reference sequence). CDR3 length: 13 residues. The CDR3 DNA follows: TGTGCCAGCACCCCAGGGCTGGACTATGGCTACACCTTC. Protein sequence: CASTPGLDYGYTF.

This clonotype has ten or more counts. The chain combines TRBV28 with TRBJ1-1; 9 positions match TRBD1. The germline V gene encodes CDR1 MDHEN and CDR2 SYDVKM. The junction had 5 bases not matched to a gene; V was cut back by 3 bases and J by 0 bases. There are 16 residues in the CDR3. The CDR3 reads CASSLETGGLNTEAFF. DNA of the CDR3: TGTGCCAGCAGTTTGGAGACAGGGGGGCTGAACACTGAAGCTTTCTTT.